The next 23 T cell receptor beta chains were all read from a single sample in a study of blood T cell repertoires in COVID-19. The protocol was immunoSEQ multiplex PCR, while the TCRdb copy is restricted to in-frame clones and leaves out a portion. The top ten hold around 1% of the sample, which has under 300,000 clones, roughly 86% seen once. Input material: PBMCs or T cells enriched from blood (not recorded which). These receptors all come from a woman in her thirties who had recovered from COVID-19.

The chain carries TRBV7-2 and TRBJ2-7; maybe TRBD1 (6 bases). Germline CDR1 and CDR2: SGHTA and FQGNSA. The CDR3 loop spans 14 amino acids. The V end was cut by 7 bases, the J end by 2 bases, with 15 bases between. The CDR3 is CASTRSGTTYEQYF. Here the CDR3 DNA reads TGTGCCAGCACCAGATCCGGGACAACCTACGAGCAGTACTTC.

The chain joins TRBV19 to TRBJ1-5, with 7 bases that match TRBD1. The CDR3 has 13 amino acids. CDR1 LNHDA and CDR2 SQIVND come from the germline V gene (reference sequence). The ends lost 8 bases at V and 3 bases at J; junction bases unmatched: 4. CDR3 sequence (DNA): TGTGCCAGTCGACAGGGTAACAATCAGCCCCAGCATTTT. It is translated as CASRQGNNQPQHF.

The V and J genes are TRBV29-1 and TRBJ1-1; 7 nucleotides line up with TRBD1. The CDR3 consists of 13 residues. The V gene's germline CDR1 is SQVTM and CDR2 ANQGSEA. V dropped 7 bases and J dropped 5; count of bases not matched to a gene: 10. CDR3 residues: CSEQDQGGTEAFF. The CDR3 DNA reads TGCAGCGAACAAGACCAGGGGGGAACTGAAGCTTTCTTT.

The chain employs TRBV14 and TRBJ2-7; D is possibly TRBD1 (5 bases). Trimming shortened V by 1 base and J by 2 bases, and 15 bases separated the two germline ends. The CDR3 has 16 residues. Germline CDR1 and CDR2: SGHDN and FVKESK. In nucleotides, the CDR3 is TGTGCCAGCAGCCAAGTTATGACAGCCAGAGCCTACGAGCAGTACTTC. Translation gives CASSQVMTARAYEQYF.

This clone showed up just a few times. The V and J genes are TRBV6-1 and TRBJ2-2; tentatively, D is TRBD2 (6 bases). The germline V gene has CDR1 MNHNS and CDR2 SASEGT. Trimming stripped 6 bases from V and 7 bases from J, with 18 bases between. This CDR3 has 15 amino acids. DNA for the CDR3: TGTGCCAGCAGACAACCGGGACTCAGGCGCGGGGAGCTGTTTTTT. It specifies CASRQPGLRRGELFF.

The V gene is TRBV5-8, the J gene TRBJ1-5; D not resolved. Trimming removed 10 bases from V and 11 bases from J, with 28 bases in between. This CDR3 region has 15 residues. Germline assignment: CDR1 SGHTS and CDR2 YDEGEE. For the CDR3, the DNA is TGTGCCTCGTTCGGGGTGAGCAGAACTTTTGAGGCCCAGCATTTT. Translation gives CASFGVSRTFEAQHF.

This clone was observed a single time. The V gene is TRBV5-1, the J gene TRBJ2-1, with TRBD2 identical over 11 bases. Germline V gene data show CDR1 as SGHRS and CDR2 as YFSETQ. J lost 8 bases, V lost 4 bases, and 17 bases had no gene match. CDR3 length equals 18 residues. The CDR3 here is CASSSPEPLAGVLDEQFF. CDR3 DNA: TGCGCCAGCAGCAGCCCCGAACCACTAGCGGGGGTACTGGATGAGCAGTTCTTC.

The chain carries TRBV18 and TRBJ1-2, with D perhaps matching TRBD1 (6 bases). CDR1 is KGHSH, CDR2 LQKENI, per germline. V was trimmed by 4 bases and J by 4 bases, leaving 19 bases between them. The CDR3 runs to 16 residues. The DNA of the CDR3 is TGTGCCAGCTCACAAAGGGGGAACCCTCTGGTCTATGGCTACACCTTC. Amino acid sequence: CASSQRGNPLVYGYTF.

This chain links TRBV7-3 with TRBJ2-2; D possibly corresponds to TRBD2 (5 bases). The length of the CDR3 is 16 residues. Germline loops: CDR1 SGHTA, CDR2 FQGTGA. Trimming pared 3 bases from V and 5 bases from J, leaving 16 bases between. The chain's CDR3 is CASSFGGPGSTGELFF. The CDR3, as DNA: TGTGCCAGCAGCTTCGGCGGGCCCGGGTCTACCGGGGAGCTGTTTTTT.

This clone was detected only once. This chain uses TRBV5-1 with TRBJ1-3, with TRBD1 as a possible D gene (5 bases). The CDR3 length is 13 residues. Germline CDR1 and CDR2: SGHRS and YFSETQ. Trimming shortened V by 7 bases and J by 0 bases, and 8 bases separated the two germline ends. The CDR3 loop is CASRQSSGNTIYF. The DNA for the CDR3 is TGCGCCAGCCGACAGAGCTCTGGAAACACCATATATTTT.

The J gene is TRBJ2-3, the V gene TRBV5-1, with D possibly being TRBD2 (7 bases). The CDR3 extends over 17 amino acids. Trimming pared 0 bases from V and 2 bases from J, leaving 16 bases between. The germline V gene has CDR1 SGHRS and CDR2 YFSETQ. The CDR3 DNA is TGCGCCAGCAGCTTGGGGATCAGGGGAGGGTACACAGATACGCAGTATTTT. The encoded protein is CASSLGIRGGYTDTQYF.

This chain links TRBV3-1 (or the pseudogene TRBV3-2) with TRBJ2-3, with D possibly matching TRBD2 (5 bases). The germline CDR1 and CDR2 sequences are LGHDT and YNNKEL (reference sequence). CDR3 length: 15 amino acids. V dropped 4 bases and J dropped 4 bases, with 15 bases sitting between them. The CDR3 DNA is TGTGCCAGCAGCCCTCCCCGTCGAGGGTCAGATACGCAGTATTTT. Translated, it gives CASSPPRRGSDTQYF.

The gene calls are TRBV2 and TRBJ2-1; 9 nucleotides align to TRBD1. V shed 6 bases and J 2 bases; nucleotides not matched to a gene: 8. The CDR3 totals 16 residues. The V gene's germline CDR1 is SNHLY and CDR2 FYNNEI. CDR3 nucleotide sequence: TGTGCCAGCAGGAAGGAGGGACAGGGCCCCTACAATGAGCAGTTCTTC. Its protein product is CASRKEGQGPYNEQFF.

The chain couples TRBV28 to TRBJ2-2, with a weak D call TRBD2 (6 bases). The CDR3 has 12 residues. Germline loops: CDR1 MDHEN, CDR2 SYDVKM. V was shortened by 3 bases and J by 13 bases, with 12 bases between the two germline ends. This chain's CDR3 is CASSLIGGGLFF. CDR3 nucleotides: TGTGCCAGCAGTTTGATCGGGGGTGGGCTGTTTTTT. The full variable domain, with the rest looked up from reference TRBV28 and TRBJ2-2, is DVKVTQSSRYLVKRTGEKVFLECVQDMDHENMFWYRQDPGLGLRLIYFSYDVKMKEKGDIPEGYSVSREKKERFSLILESASTNQTSMYLCASSLIGGGLFFGEGSRLTVL.

The rearrangement uses TRBV9 and TRBJ1-1, with a possible D match to TRBD1 (6 bases). V shed 7 bases and J shed 1 base, with 14 bases lying between them. The CDR3 length is 14 residues. Germline V gene data show CDR1 as SGDLS and CDR2 as YYNGEE. CDR3 protein: CASAPETGNTEAFF. The DNA of the CDR3 is TGTGCCAGCGCACCCGAGACAGGGAACACTGAAGCTTTCTTT.

This clone showed up just once. V gene TRBV9 combines with J gene TRBJ2-2, with TRBD2 matching 13 bases. Germline V gene data show CDR1 as SGDLS and CDR2 as YYNGEE. The CDR3 is made up of 16 amino acids. The V gene end was trimmed by 3 bases and the J gene end by 9 bases; junction bases not matched to a gene: 8. CDR3 sequence: CASSALAGGPRRELFF. Written as DNA, the CDR3 is TGTGCCAGCAGCGCACTAGCGGGGGGGCCTCGGCGGGAGCTGTTTTTT.

The rearrangement joins TRBV7-9 to TRBJ1-1; 9 bases are shared with TRBD1. This CDR3 is 15 amino acids long. Germline CDR1 and CDR2: SEHNR and FQNEAQ (reference sequence). The junction had 6 bases not matched to a gene; V was cut back by 1 base and J by 6 bases. As DNA, the CDR3 is TGTGCCAGCAGCTTAGTTGTGGACAGGGGTGCTGAAGCTTTCTTT. Protein sequence: CASSLVVDRGAEAFF.

The chain combines TRBV6-5 with TRBJ1-1, with D possibly matching TRBD1 (5 bases). The CDR3 sequence is 12 residues long. Trimming removed 8 bases from V and 6 bases from J, with 13 bases in between. CDR1 is MNHEY, CDR2 SVGAGI, per germline. The CDR3 reads CASVRDFAEAFF. The CDR3 DNA is TGTGCCAGCGTTCGGGACTTCGCTGAAGCTTTCTTT.

The rearrangement uses TRBV5-4 and TRBJ2-2; 11 positions agree with TRBD2. V lost 4 bases, J lost 4 bases, and 9 bases stayed unmatched. This CDR3 contains 17 residues. Germline V gene lookup returns CDR1 SGHNT and CDR2 YYREEE (reference sequence). CDR3 sequence: CASSVWITSGSTGELFF. The CDR3 DNA follows: TGTGCCAGCAGCGTATGGATAACTAGCGGGAGCACCGGGGAGCTGTTTTTT.

The chain employs TRBV13 and TRBJ2-4, with 8 bases aligning to TRBD2. Germline CDR1 and CDR2: PRHDT and FYEKMQ (reference sequence). The J segment lost 0 bases and the V segment lost 7 bases, leaving 8 bases of the junction unmatched. The CDR3 extends over 16 amino acids. The chain's CDR3 is CASTPGGSRAKNIQYF. In DNA, the CDR3 is TGTGCCAGCACCCCGGGGGGGTCGAGAGCCAAAAACATTCAGTACTTC.

The chain employs TRBV10-3 and TRBJ1-1; D possibly corresponds to TRBD1 (6 bases). The CDR3 length is 17 residues. CDR1 is ENHRY, CDR2 SYGVKD, per germline. V was cut by 0 bases and J by 0 bases, with 14 bases left in between. The CDR3 protein is CAISESISQGMNTEAFF. As DNA, the CDR3 is TGTGCCATCAGTGAGTCCATCTCACAGGGCATGAACACTGAAGCTTTCTTT.

The rearrangement uses TRBV18 and TRBJ2-5; 11 bases agree with TRBD1. This CDR3 has 17 amino acids. The ends lost 0 bases at V and 4 bases at J; junction bases unmatched: 7. Germline assignment: CDR1 KGHSH and CDR2 LQKENI. CDR3 coding DNA: TGTGCCAGCTCACCACCGACAGGACAGGGGGCAGGAGAGACCCAGTACTTC. Protein: CASSPPTGQGAGETQYF. Looking up the rest from reference TRBV18 and TRBJ2-5 gives the full variable domain: NAGVMQNPRHLVRRRGQEARLRCSPMKGHSHVYWYRQLPEEGLKFMVYLQKENIIDESGMPKERFSAEFPKEGPSILRIQQVVRGDSAAYFCASSPPTGQGAGETQYFGPGTRLLVL.

This clone was seen a few times. The chain links TRBV5-6 to TRBJ1-1; TRBD1 matches at 7 bases. The CDR3 totals 15 residues. Trimming removed 5 bases from V and 0 bases from J; junction bases left unmatched: 7. From germline, CDR1 is SGHDT and CDR2 YYEEEE. CDR3 DNA sequence: TGTGCCAGCAGGGGTACGGGACAGCTGAACACTGAAGCTTTCTTT. Translated: CASRGTGQLNTEAFF.